The 2 T cell receptor beta chains below come from one sample, sequenced in a study of blood T cell repertoires in COVID-19. Repertoires were generated with immunoSEQ multiplex PCR, while TCRdb's copy carries only in-frame clones and drops some. The data contain roughly 190,000 clones, approximately 85% of them singletons. The sequenced material came from PBMCs or T cells enriched from blood (not recorded which). The receptors here all came from a man between 35 and 55 years old who had recovered from COVID-19.

The chain is built from TRBV28 and TRBJ2-7; 7 nucleotides match TRBD2. Germline assignment: CDR1 MDHEN and CDR2 SYDVKM. The CDR3 contains 15 residues. The ends lost 3 bases at V and 2 bases at J; junction bases unmatched: 7. This CDR3 is CASSLLAASTYEQYF. The CDR3, as DNA: TGTGCCAGCAGTTTGCTAGCGGCTTCAACCTACGAGCAGTACTTC.

This clone has only one observation. The chain employs TRBV12-3 or TRBV12-4 and TRBJ1-2; 7 positions match TRBD1. CDR3 length: 13 residues. After removal of 2 bases from V and 4 bases from J, the junction contained 1 base not matched to a gene. CDR3 DNA: TGTGCCAGCAGTTTACAGGGGGGCTATGGCTACACCTTC. Translation gives CASSLQGGYGYTF.